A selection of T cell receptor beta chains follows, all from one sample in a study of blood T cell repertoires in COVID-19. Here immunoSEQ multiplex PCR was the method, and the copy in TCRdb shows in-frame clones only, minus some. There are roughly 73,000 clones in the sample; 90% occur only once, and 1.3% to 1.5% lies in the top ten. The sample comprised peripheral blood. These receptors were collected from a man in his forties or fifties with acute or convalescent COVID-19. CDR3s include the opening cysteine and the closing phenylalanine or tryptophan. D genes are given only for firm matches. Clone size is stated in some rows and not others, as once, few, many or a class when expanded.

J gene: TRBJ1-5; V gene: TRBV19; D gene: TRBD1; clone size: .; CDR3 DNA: TGTGCCAGCACCCTAGGGGGACAGGGGTGGGAGCCCCAGCATTTT; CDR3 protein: CASTLGGQGWEPQHF
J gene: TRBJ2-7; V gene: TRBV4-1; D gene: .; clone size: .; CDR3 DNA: TGCGCCAGCAGCCAACCTCAGACAGGCCCCTACGAGCAGTACTTC; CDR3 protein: CASSQPQTGPYEQYF
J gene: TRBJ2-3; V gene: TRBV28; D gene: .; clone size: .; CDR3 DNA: TGTGCCACCCGGGAGCGCCGCACAGATACGCAGTATTTT; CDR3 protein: CATRERRTDTQYF
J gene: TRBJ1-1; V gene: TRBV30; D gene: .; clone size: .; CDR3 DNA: TGTGCCTGGAGTGTGTCGGGGGCTGAAGCTTTCTTT; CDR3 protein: CAWSVSGAEAFF
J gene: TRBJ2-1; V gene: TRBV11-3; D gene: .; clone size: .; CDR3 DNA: TGTGCCAGCAGCTTAGAAGGTAGCGGTAGGTACAATGAGCAGTTCTTC; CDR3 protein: CASSLEGSGRYNEQFF
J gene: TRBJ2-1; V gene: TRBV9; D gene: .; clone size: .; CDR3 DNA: TGTGCCAGCAGCGTAGAGGGAGTTTACAATGAGCAGTTCTTC; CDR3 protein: CASSVEGVYNEQFF
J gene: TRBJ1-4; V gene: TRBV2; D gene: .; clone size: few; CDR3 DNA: TGTGCCAGCAGCCCAGGGGTAAAACTGTTTTTT; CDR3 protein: CASSPGVKLFF
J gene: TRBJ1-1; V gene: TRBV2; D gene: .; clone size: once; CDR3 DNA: TGTGCCAGCAGTGATGGGGTTAGGGGGAAGGTAGAAGCTTTCTTT; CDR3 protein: CASSDGVRGKVEAFF
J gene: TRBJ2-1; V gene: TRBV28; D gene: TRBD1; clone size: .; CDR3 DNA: TGTGCCAGCGCACAGGGGGGACTGGGATACAATGAGCAGTTCTTC; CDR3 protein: CASAQGGLGYNEQFF
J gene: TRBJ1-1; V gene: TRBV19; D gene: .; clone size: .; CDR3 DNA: TGTGCCAGTAGTTCCCGACAACCCGCCGACACTGAAGCTTTCTTT; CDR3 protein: CASSSRQPADTEAFF
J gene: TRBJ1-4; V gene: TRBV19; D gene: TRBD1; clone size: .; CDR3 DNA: TGTGCCAGTAGCAGGAACACCGGGACAGGGGGAAAACTGTTTTTT; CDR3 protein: CASSRNTGTGGKLFF
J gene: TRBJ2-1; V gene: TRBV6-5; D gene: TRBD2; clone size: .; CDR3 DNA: TGTGCCAGCAGTTACCTAGCGGGAGGAGACAATGAGCAGTTCTTC; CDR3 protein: CASSYLAGGDNEQFF
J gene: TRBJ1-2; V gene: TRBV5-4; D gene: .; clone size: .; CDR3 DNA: TGTGCCAGCAGCTGGGGGGGCGGAGGGAATTATGGCTACACCTTC; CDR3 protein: CASSWGGGGNYGYTF
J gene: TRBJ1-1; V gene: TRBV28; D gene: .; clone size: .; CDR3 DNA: TGTGCCAGCAGACATCCTTCAGGGTACGATGAAGCTTTCTTT; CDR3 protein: CASRHPSGYDEAFF
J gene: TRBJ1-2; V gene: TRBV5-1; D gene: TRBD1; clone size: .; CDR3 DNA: TGCGCCAGCAGCCCCGGACAGGCTAACTATGGCTACACCTTC; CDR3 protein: CASSPGQANYGYTF
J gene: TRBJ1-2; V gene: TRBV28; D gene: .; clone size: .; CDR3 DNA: TGTGCCAGCAGTCTAGATAACTATGGCTACACCTTC; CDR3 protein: CASSLDNYGYTF
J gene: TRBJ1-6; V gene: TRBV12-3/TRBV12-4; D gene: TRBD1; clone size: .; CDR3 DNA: TGTGCCAGCACGACAGGGGTTTCGCCCCTCCACTTT; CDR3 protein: CASTTGVSPLHF
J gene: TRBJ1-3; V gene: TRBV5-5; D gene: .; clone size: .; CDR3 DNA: TGTGCCAGCAGCTTGGAAATAATCCTCTCTGGAAACACCATATATTTT; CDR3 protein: CASSLEIILSGNTIYF
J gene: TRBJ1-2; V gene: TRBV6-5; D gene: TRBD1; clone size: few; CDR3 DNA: TGTGCCAGCAGGGACAGGGAAAACTATGGCTACACCTTC; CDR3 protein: CASRDRENYGYTF
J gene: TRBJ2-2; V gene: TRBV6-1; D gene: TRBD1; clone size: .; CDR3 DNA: TGTGCCAGCAGTGAACCTAGGGACAGTGCCACCGGGGAGCTGTTTTTT; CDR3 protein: CASSEPRDSATGELFF
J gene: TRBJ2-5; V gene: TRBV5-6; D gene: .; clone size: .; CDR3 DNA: TGTGCCAGCAGCTTACAGGGCGGTGAGACCCAGTACTTC; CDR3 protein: CASSLQGGETQYF
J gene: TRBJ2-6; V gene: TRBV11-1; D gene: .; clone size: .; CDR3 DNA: TGTGCCAGCAGCTTAGCAGGAGCTGGGGCCAACGTCCTGACTTTC; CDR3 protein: CASSLAGAGANVLTF
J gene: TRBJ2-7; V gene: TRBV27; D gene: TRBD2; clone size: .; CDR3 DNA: TGTGCCAGCAGTTTAAGAGCGGGAGGGACTTACGAGCAGTACTTC; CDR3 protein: CASSLRAGGTYEQYF
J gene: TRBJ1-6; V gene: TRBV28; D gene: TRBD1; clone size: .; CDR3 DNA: TGTGCCAGCAGTTTATCTGGACAGGGGAAATCACCCCTCCACTTT; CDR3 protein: CASSLSGQGKSPLHF
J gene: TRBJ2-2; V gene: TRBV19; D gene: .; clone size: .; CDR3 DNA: TGTGCCAGTAGTATCCGGGCAGGGGTTGTCATCGGGGAGCTGTTTTTT; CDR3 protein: CASSIRAGVVIGELFF
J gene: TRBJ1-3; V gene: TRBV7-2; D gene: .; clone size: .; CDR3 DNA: TGTGCCAGCAGCTTAAAATCAGGGCAGGCCTCTGGAAACACCATATATTTT; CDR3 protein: CASSLKSGQASGNTIYF
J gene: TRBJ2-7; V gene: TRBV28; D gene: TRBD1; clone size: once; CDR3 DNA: TGTGCCAGCTCAATACCGGGACAGCAATACGAGCAGTACTTC; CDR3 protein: CASSIPGQQYEQYF
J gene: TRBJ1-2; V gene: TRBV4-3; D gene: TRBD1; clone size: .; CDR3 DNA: TGCGCCAGCAGCCCCGGACAGGGAGAGAATGGCTACACCTTC; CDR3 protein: CASSPGQGENGYTF
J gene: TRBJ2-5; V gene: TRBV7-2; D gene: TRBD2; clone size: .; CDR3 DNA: TGTGCCAGCAGCTTAGGTAGCGGGGGCGCCCAGTACTTC; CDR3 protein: CASSLGSGGAQYF
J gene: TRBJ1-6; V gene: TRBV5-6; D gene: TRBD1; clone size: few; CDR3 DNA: TGTGCCAGCAGCTCGCTAACAGGGGATAATTCACCCCTCCACTTT; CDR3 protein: CASSSLTGDNSPLHF
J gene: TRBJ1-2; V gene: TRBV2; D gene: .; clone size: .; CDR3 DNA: TGTGCCAGCTTCCGGGGAGATGGTGGCTACACCTTC; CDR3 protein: CASFRGDGGYTF
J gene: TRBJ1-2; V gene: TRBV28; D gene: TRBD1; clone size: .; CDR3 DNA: TGTGCCAGCAGTCCGCCGACAGGGCGTGGCTACACCTTC; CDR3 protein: CASSPPTGRGYTF
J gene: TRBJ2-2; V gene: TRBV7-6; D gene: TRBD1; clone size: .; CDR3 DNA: TGTGCCAGCAGCCATGAGACAGGGACGAACACCGGGGAGCTGTTTTTT; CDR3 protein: CASSHETGTNTGELFF
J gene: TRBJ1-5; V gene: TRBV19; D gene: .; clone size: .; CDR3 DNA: TGTGCCAGTAGTATATATGGGGAGAGGAGCAATCAGCCCCAGCATTTT; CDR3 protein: CASSIYGERSNQPQHF
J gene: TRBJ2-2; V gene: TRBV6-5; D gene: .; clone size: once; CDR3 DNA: TGTGCCAGCAGTTACTCGAGGTTAGCGGACACCGGGGAGCTGTTTTTT; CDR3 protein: CASSYSRLADTGELFF
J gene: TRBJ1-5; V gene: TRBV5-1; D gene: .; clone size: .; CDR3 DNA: TGCGCCAGCAGCTTGGGAGATACTAGCAATCAGCCCCAGCATTTT; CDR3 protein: CASSLGDTSNQPQHF
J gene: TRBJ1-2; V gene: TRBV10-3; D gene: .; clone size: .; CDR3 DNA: TGTGCCATCAGCGTGGAAAGAGGAAGCTATGGCTACACCTTC; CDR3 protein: CAISVERGSYGYTF
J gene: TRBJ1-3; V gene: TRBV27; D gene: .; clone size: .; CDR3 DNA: TGTGCCAGCAGTTTATCGTGGGGGGTTGGAAACACCATATATTTT; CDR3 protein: CASSLSWGVGNTIYF
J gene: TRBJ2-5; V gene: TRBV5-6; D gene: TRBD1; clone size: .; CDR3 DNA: TGTGCCAGCAGCCCGACCAGGGACAGTTTCAAGAGACTTTCGGCCCAGTACTTC; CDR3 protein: CASSPTRDSFKRLSAQYF
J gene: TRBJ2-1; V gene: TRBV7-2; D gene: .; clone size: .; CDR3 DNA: TGTGCCAGCAGCTTATTGCCGGTTTACAATGAGCAGTTCTTC; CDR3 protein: CASSLLPVYNEQFF
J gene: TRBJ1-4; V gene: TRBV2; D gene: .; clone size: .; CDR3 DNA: TGTGCCAGCCGGGAAAATAATGAAAAACTGTTTTTT; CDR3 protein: CASRENNEKLFF
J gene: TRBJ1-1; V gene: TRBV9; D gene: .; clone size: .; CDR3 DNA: TGTGCCAGCAGCCCGGAGGTGGGGGAAGCTTTCTTT; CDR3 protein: CASSPEVGEAFF
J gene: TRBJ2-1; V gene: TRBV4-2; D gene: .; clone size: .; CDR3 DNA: TGTGCCAGCAGCCAAGATCGGATCAGGTACAATGAGCAGTTCTTC; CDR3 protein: CASSQDRIRYNEQFF
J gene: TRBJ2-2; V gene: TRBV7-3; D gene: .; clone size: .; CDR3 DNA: TGTGCCAGCGGTGGGGGGTCGAACACCGGGGAGCTGTTTTTT; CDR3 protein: CASGGGSNTGELFF
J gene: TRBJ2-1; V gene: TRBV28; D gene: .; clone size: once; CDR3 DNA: TGTGCCAGCAGTTACCCCCCGGGGAGTGTCAATGAGCAGTTCTTC; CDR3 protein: CASSYPPGSVNEQFF
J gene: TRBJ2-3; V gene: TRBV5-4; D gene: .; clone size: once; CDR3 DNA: TGTGCCAGCAGTTGGGACACTAGCACAGATACGCAGTATTTT; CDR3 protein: CASSWDTSTDTQYF
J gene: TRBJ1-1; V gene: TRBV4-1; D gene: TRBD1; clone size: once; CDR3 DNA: TGCGCCAGCAGCCAGACAGGGGCCTCGAACACTGAAGCTTTCTTT; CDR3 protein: CASSQTGASNTEAFF
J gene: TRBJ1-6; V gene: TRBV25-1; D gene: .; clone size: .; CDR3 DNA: TGTGCCAGCAGTGGGGCGGGGAATTCACCCCTCCACTTT; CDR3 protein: CASSGAGNSPLHF
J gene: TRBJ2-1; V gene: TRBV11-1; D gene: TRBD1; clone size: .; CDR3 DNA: TGTGCCAGCAGCCACCGGGACAGGGGTTACAATGAGCAGTTCTTC; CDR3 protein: CASSHRDRGYNEQFF
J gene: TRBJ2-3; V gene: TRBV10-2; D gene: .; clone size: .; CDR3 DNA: TGCGCCAGCAGAGGGGGAGCTAGCACAGATACGCAGTATTTT; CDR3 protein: CASRGGASTDTQYF
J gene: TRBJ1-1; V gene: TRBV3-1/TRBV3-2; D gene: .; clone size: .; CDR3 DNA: TGTGCCAGCAGCCCCCCCCGGAGCGGGGTGTACACTGAAGCTTTCTTT; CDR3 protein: CASSPPRSGVYTEAFF
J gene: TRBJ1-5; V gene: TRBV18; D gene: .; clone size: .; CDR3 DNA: TGTGCCAGCTCACCTTGGGGAGGAGATCAGCCCCAGCATTTT; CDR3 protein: CASSPWGGDQPQHF
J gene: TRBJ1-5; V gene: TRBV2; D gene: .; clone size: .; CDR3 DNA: TGTGCCAGCAGTGTTGGAGGCCAGCCCCAGCATTTT; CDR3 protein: CASSVGGQPQHF
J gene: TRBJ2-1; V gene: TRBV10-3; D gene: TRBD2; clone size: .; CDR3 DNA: TGTGCCATCAGTACGGGCTTTACTAGCGGATACAATGAGCAGTTCTTC; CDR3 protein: CAISTGFTSGYNEQFF